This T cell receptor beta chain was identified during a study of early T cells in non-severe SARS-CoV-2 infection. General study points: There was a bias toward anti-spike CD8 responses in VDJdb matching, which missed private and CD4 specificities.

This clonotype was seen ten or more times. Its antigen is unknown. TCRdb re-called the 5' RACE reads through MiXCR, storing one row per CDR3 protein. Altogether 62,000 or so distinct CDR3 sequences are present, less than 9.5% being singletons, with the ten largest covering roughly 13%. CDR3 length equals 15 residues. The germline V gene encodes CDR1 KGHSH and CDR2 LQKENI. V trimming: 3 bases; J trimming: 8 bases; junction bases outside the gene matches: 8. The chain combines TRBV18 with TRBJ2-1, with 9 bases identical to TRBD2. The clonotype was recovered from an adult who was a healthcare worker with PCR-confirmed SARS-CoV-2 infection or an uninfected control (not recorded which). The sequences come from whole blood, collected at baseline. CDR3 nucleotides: TGTGCCAGCTCACCTGGCCTAGCGGGAATCCATGAGCAGTTCTTC. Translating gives CASSPGLAGIHEQFF.